This entry lists 9 T cell receptor beta chains sequenced from one sample in a study of CD8 T cells in ankylosing spondylitis. MiXCR was run by TCRdb on the 5' RACE reads, yielding one entry per CDR3 protein. The data hold 150,000 to 200,000 distinct CDR3 sequences, with around 13% observed a single time. The sample consisted of blood, either unsorted or a sorted T cell fraction (not recorded which). All receptors come from a female donor with ankylosing spondylitis or in good health (not recorded which).

The table lists this clonotype with a few counts. The rearrangement uses TRBV4-3 and TRBJ2-3; D remains ambiguous. The CDR3 sequence is 13 residues long. V was shortened by 11 bases and J by 5 bases, with 17 bases between the two germline ends. The germline CDR1 and CDR2 sequences are LGHNA and YSLEER. CDR3 sequence reads: CASRARMGDTQYF. CDR3 coding DNA: TGCGCCTCTCGGGCCAGGATGGGAGATACGCAGTATTTT.

Comment on this clonotype: A clone one base away is much larger, so this may be a read error. The rearrangement links TRBV30 to TRBJ2-7; 11 nucleotides line up with TRBD1. V lost 3 bases, J lost 2 bases, and 6 bases stayed unmatched. Germline V gives CDR1 GTSNPN, CDR2 SVGIG (reference sequence). This CDR3 has 15 amino acids. Here the CDR3 reads CAWSGQGASPYEQYF. DNA for the CDR3: TGTGCCTGGAGCGGACAGGGGGCGAGCCCCTACGAGCAGTACTTC.

This rearrangement joins TRBV7-6 to TRBJ2-1; the D call may be TRBD1 or TRBD2 (5 bases each). This CDR3 has 15 residues. V lost 5 bases and J 4 bases, leaving 15 bases between the germline ends. Germline V gene data show CDR1 as SGHVS and CDR2 as FNYEAQ. CDR3 sequence reads: CASSRGPLLYNEQFF. The CDR3 DNA reads TGTGCCAGCAGCAGGGGACCACTTCTATACAATGAGCAGTTCTTC.

Points on this clonotype: A read error is possible here, since a much larger clone lies one base away. V gene TRBV7-2 combines with J gene TRBJ2-1, with D uncertain. Looked up from germline, CDR1 is SGHTA and CDR2 is FQGNSA. The CDR3 contains 12 residues. V lost 7 bases, J lost 7 bases, and 11 bases lay in between. The CDR3 region has the DNA TGTGCCAGCATCTTGCTTTGGAATGAGCAGTTCTTC. Amino acids: CASILLWNEQFF.

The chain links TRBV20-1 to TRBJ2-5; the D call may be TRBD1 or TRBD2 (5 bases each). Deletions cut 0 bases from V and 1 base from J, with 27 bases between. Germline V gene data show CDR1 as DFQATT and CDR2 as SNEGSKA (reference sequence). The CDR3 runs 20 residues. In DNA form, the CDR3 reads TGCAGTGCTAGAGATCGGTACGGTTTATCCGGGACGCCCGCCCAAGAGACCCAGTACTTC. Translation: CSARDRYGLSGTPAQETQYF.

Regarding this clonotype: The conserved closing phenylalanine or tryptophan is absent in this CDR3, likely reflecting a read error. J is TRBJ1-1 and V is TRBV3-1; D call uncertain. The V gene's germline CDR1 is LGHDT and CDR2 YNNKEL (reference sequence). Trimming stripped 2 bases from V and 5 bases from J, with 15 bases between. The CDR3 covers 15 residues. Written as DNA, the CDR3 is TGTGCCAGCAGCCAACTTCTGGGCTCGGGGACTGAAGCTTTCATT. Protein sequence: CASSQLLGSGTEAFI.

Only a few counts were recorded for this clonotype. The chain recombines TRBV18 with TRBJ1-1; D is ambiguous. V lost 2 bases and J lost 7, with 20 bases in between. Germline CDR1 and CDR2: KGHSH and LQKENI. CDR3 length: 16 amino acids. The CDR3 DNA is TGTGCCAGCTCACCATCGGCAGGCGCCCTGGGGAATGAAGCTTTCTTT. It yields the protein CASSPSAGALGNEAFF.

This clonotype was picked up many times. The chain recombines TRBV5-1 with TRBJ2-2; 9 nucleotides match TRBD1. Trimming removed 2 bases from V and 5 bases from J; junction bases left unmatched: 7. The V gene's germline CDR1 is SGHRS and CDR2 YFSETQ. The CDR3 spans 16 residues. In DNA form, the CDR3 reads TGCGCCAGCAGCTTTTCCGGGACAGGGAAAACCGGGGAGCTGTTTTTT. Residues: CASSFSGTGKTGELFF.

The chain joins TRBV3-1 to TRBJ2-5, with 9 bases that match TRBD2. The CDR3 totals 16 residues. The germline CDR1 and CDR2 sequences are LGHDT and YNNKEL (reference sequence). The trim removed 6 bases at V and 1 base at J, leaving 9 bases unmatched. The CDR3 reads CASSRNGLATQETQYF. The CDR3, as DNA: TGTGCCAGCAGTAGAAACGGACTAGCGACCCAAGAGACCCAGTACTTC.